This T cell receptor beta chain was sequenced in a study of CD8 T cells in ankylosing spondylitis. This clonotype was picked up many times. Its antigen remains unknown. Study outcomes and limitations: One TCR beta motif, made up of 7 or 8 highly homologous variants, appeared characteristic of ankylosing spondylitis blood.

TCRdb recomputed calls from the 5' RACE reads with MiXCR, one row per CDR3 protein. This table has about 160,000 distinct CDR3 sequences, roughly 10% appearing once. The length of the CDR3 is 14 residues. The germline gives CDR1 SGHKS, CDR2 YYEKEE (reference sequence). The V and J ends lost 4 bases and 4 bases respectively, with 13 bases between them. The sample was blood, either unsorted or a sorted T cell fraction (not recorded which). The chain has TRBV5-5 and TRBJ2-3; D perhaps matches TRBD2 (6 bases). This TCR came from a female donor with ankylosing spondylitis or in good health (not recorded which). The CDR3 sequence is CASSLGGRSDTQYF. In nucleotides, the CDR3 is TGTGCCAGCAGCCTCGGGGGAAGGTCAGATACGCAGTATTTT.